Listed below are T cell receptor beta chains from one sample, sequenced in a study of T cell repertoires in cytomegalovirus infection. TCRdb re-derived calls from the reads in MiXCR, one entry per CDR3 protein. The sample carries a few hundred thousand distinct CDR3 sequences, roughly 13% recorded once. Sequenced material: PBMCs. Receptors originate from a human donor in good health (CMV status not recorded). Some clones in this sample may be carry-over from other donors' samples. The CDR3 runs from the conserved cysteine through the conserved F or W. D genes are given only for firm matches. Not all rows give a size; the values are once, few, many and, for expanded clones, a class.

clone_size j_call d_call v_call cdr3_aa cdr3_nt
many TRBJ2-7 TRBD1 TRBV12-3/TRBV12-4 CASSLYRLDRGRKPSYEQYF TGTGCCAGCAGTTTATACCGGCTTGACAGGGGGCGAAAGCCCTCCTACGAGCAGTACTTC
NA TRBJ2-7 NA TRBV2 CASRGTTGGYEQYF TGTGCCAGCAGAGGGACAACCGGAGGCTACGAGCAGTACTTC
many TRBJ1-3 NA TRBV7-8 CASSVKQGDSGNTIYF TGTGCCAGCAGCGTAAAACAGGGTGACTCGGGAAACACCATATATTTT
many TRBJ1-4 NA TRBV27 CASSLFGANEKLFF TGTGCCAGCAGTTTATTTGGGGCCAATGAAAAACTGTTTTTT
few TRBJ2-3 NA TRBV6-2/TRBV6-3 CASSYSPGQTDTQYF TGTGCCAGCAGTTACTCCCCGGGACAAACAGATACGCAGTATTTT
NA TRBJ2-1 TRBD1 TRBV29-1 CSKGTGGYEQFF TGCAGCAAGGGGACAGGGGGGTATGAGCAGTTCTTC
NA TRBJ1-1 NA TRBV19 CASSIWKPMNTEAFF TGTGCCAGTAGTATTTGGAAGCCTATGAACACTGAAGCTTTCTTT
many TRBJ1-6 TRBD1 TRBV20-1 CSASTGATGISPLHF TGCAGTGCTTCTACAGGGGCAACGGGAATTTCACCCCTCCACTTT
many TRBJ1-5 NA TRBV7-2 CASSLVFNPGGQPQHF TGTGCCAGCAGCTTAGTATTTAATCCCGGGGGTCAGCCCCAGCATTTT
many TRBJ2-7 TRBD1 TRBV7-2 CASSFPRTGYYEQYF TGTGCCAGCAGCTTCCCACGGACAGGGTACTACGAGCAGTACTTC